Following are 30 T cell receptor beta chains from one sample sequenced in a study of T cells after yellow fever vaccination. One entry per CDR3 protein results from TCRdb running MiXCR on the 5' RACE reads. The table records a few hundred thousand distinct CDR3 sequences, 17% of them present only once. Sequencing used PBMCs, obtained 5 days after the first yellow fever vaccination. These receptors were collected from a man aged 18 to 30 who received the YFV17D yellow fever vaccine.

V gene TRBV6-2 or TRBV6-3 combines with J gene TRBJ2-1, with a tentative D call TRBD2 (6 bases). Germline CDR1 MNHEY, CDR2 SVGEGT. The V gene lost 0 bases and the J gene lost 8 bases, with 8 bases spanning the gap. The CDR3 is 13 residues long. CDR3 loop: CASSYSGRHEQFF. Written as DNA, the CDR3 is TGTGCCAGCAGTTACTCGGGGAGGCATGAGCAGTTCTTC.

V gene TRBV3-1 combines with J gene TRBJ2-7; the D gene is possibly TRBD1 (6 bases). The CDR3 covers 13 residues. Per germline, CDR1 LGHDT and CDR2 YNNKEL (reference sequence). Trimming removed 4 bases at V and 2 bases at J, with 9 bases between. The CDR3 is CASSRTGPYEQYV. The CDR3 DNA is TGTGCCAGCAGCCGAACAGGGCCCTACGAGCAGTACGTC.

The chain has TRBV4-2 and TRBJ1-4, with 7 positions matching TRBD1. Germline CDR1 and CDR2: LGHNA and YNFKEQ. Trimming took 4 bases from V and 8 from J; bases not matched to a gene: 10. This CDR3 comprises 15 residues. The CDR3 loop reads CASSPRHRGDEKLFF. CDR3 bases: TGTGCCAGCAGCCCGCGGCACAGGGGCGACGAAAAACTGTTTTTT.

CDR3 nucleotides: TGTGCCAGCAGCTCCCTCGGGACTAGATCGGATACGCAGTATTTT. Translating it yields CASSSLGTRSDTQYF. The V call is TRBV7-2, the J call TRBJ2-3, with 8 nucleotides matching TRBD2. From germline, CDR1 is SGHTA and CDR2 FQGNSA. V lost 4 bases, J lost 6 bases, and 9 bases stayed unmatched. This CDR3 comprises 15 residues.

V is TRBV4-1 and J is TRBJ1-1; TRBD1 aligns across 8 bases. The germline CDR1 and CDR2 sequences are MGHRA and YSYEKL. The CDR3 is 16 residues long. V shed 0 bases, J shed 4 bases, and the junction held 7 bases outside the gene matches. The CDR3 sequence: CASSQEVRGLGTEAFF. The CDR3 DNA reads TGCGCCAGCAGCCAAGAAGTCAGGGGGCTCGGCACTGAAGCTTTCTTT.

This chain uses TRBV5-1 with TRBJ1-5; D is unresolved. Germline V gene lookup returns CDR1 SGHRS and CDR2 YFSETQ. Trimming stripped 7 bases from V and 4 bases from J, with 15 bases between. CDR3 length equals 14 residues. The CDR3 bases are TGCGCCAGCGGGTCCGGGGAGGCTAATCAGCCCCAGCATTTT. Translated: CASGSGEANQPQHF.

The rearrangement links TRBV5-1 to TRBJ1-4; D remains unclear. The CDR3 spans 15 residues. Germline V CDR1 and CDR2: SGHRS, YFSETQ. The ends were cut back, 4 bases at V and 6 bases at J, with 16 bases in the middle. This CDR3 is CASSGWGSGDEKLFF. The CDR3 bases are TGCGCCAGCAGCGGCTGGGGTAGTGGTGATGAAAAACTGTTTTTT.

This clonotype was seen just once. The chain couples TRBV7-2 to TRBJ1-1; no reliable D call. Trimming left V 5 bases short and J 6 bases short, with 13 bases between. The CDR3 totals 13 residues. Germline-derived CDR1 and CDR2 are SGHTA and FQGNSA. CDR3 bases: TGTGCCAGCAGCGCGAGGCCATTCGCTGAAGCTTTCTTT. It translates to CASSARPFAEAFF. The full variable domain, with the rest looked up from reference TRBV7-2 and TRBJ1-1, is GAGVSQSPSNKVTEKGKDVELRCDPISGHTALYWYRQSLGQGLEFLIYFQGNSAPDKSGLPSDRFSAERTGGSVSTLTIQRTQQEDSAVYLCASSARPFAEAFFGQGTRLTVV.

The chain is built from TRBV5-1 and TRBJ2-7; 7 bases align to TRBD1. This CDR3 is built from 18 residues. With 4 bases clipped from V and 0 bases from J, the junction kept 16 bases outside the gene matches. From germline, CDR1 is SGHRS and CDR2 YFSETQ. The CDR3 spells CASSLSYLLRDSSYEQYF. The CDR3 DNA reads TGCGCCAGCAGCCTCTCCTATCTTCTAAGGGACAGCTCCTACGAGCAGTACTTC.

The chain recombines TRBV28 with TRBJ2-2, with no clear D. The CDR3 loop spans 14 amino acids. Trimming left V 6 bases short and J 0 bases short, with 8 bases between. The germline gives CDR1 MDHEN, CDR2 SYDVKM. This CDR3 reads CASRAPTNTGELFF. CDR3 DNA: TGTGCCAGCAGGGCCCCCACGAACACCGGGGAGCTGTTTTTT.

J is TRBJ2-3 and V is TRBV25-1; 14 bases agree with TRBD2. The CDR3 has 18 amino acids. With 5 bases clipped from V and 2 bases from J, the junction kept 9 bases outside the gene matches. Germline V gives CDR1 MGHDK, CDR2 SYGVNS. The CDR3 here is CASSPWTSGGYNTDTQYF. CDR3 in DNA: TGTGCCAGCAGTCCCTGGACTAGCGGGGGGTACAACACAGATACGCAGTATTTT.

In this sample, this clonotype turned up a few times. The gene calls are TRBV3-1 and TRBJ2-5, with 7 bases that match TRBD2. The germline gives CDR1 LGHDT, CDR2 YNNKEL (reference sequence). The CDR3 totals 16 residues. The ends lost 0 bases at V and 0 bases at J; junction bases unmatched: 4. For the CDR3, the DNA is TGTGCCAGCAGCCAAGATGAGGCGGGGGACCAAGAGACCCAGTACTTC. It is translated as CASSQDEAGDQETQYF.

The table lists this clonotype with many counts. The rearrangement joins TRBV6-5 to TRBJ1-5, with a weak D call TRBD1 (5 bases). The CDR3 runs 14 residues. Germline loops: CDR1 MNHEY, CDR2 SVGAGI. Trimming took 4 bases from V and 0 from J, leaving 7 bases between them. The DNA for the CDR3 is TGTGCCAGCAGTTTACAGGATAGCAATCAGCCCCAGCATTTT. Translated, it gives CASSLQDSNQPQHF.

The chain couples TRBV28 to TRBJ2-5; TRBD1 aligns across 11 bases. The CDR3 totals 15 residues. V shed 4 bases, J shed 3 bases, and the junction held 4 bases outside the gene matches. Germline CDR1 reads MDHEN; CDR2 reads SYDVKM. In DNA form, the CDR3 reads TGTGCCAGCAGTTCCACGGGACAGGGGGAAGAGACCCAGTACTTC. Translating gives CASSSTGQGEETQYF.

This clonotype was observed a handful of times. The V and J genes are TRBV6-5 and TRBJ2-1, with D perhaps matching TRBD1 or TRBD2 (5 bases each). Trimming took off 0 bases at V and 5 bases at J, with 14 bases between the two ends. The germline V gene has CDR1 MNHEY and CDR2 SVGAGI. The CDR3 runs 16 residues. The CDR3 DNA reads as TGTGCCAGCAGTTACTCTTGGGGACCATCCCACAATGAGCAGTTCTTC. This translates into CASSYSWGPSHNEQFF.

This clonotype was counted a few times. V is TRBV19 and J is TRBJ2-7, with D possibly being TRBD1 (6 bases). Germline V gene lookup returns CDR1 LNHDA and CDR2 SQIVND (reference sequence). The CDR3 is 16 residues long. V lost 3 bases to trimming and J lost 6 bases, with 21 bases between them. CDR3 loop: CASSMRGSGPTSEQYV. The CDR3 bases are TGTGCCAGTAGTATGAGGGGGTCTGGGCCCACCTCCGAGCAGTACGTC.

This clonotype was counted between two and nine times. The chain combines TRBV5-1 with TRBJ1-1, with TRBD1 as a possible D gene (5 bases). This CDR3 is built from 13 residues. Germline CDR1 reads SGHRS; CDR2 reads YFSETQ. V shed 4 bases and J shed 6 bases, with 13 bases lying between them. The CDR3 DNA reads as TGCGCCAGCAGCCTCGGACGGGACTCTGAAGCTTTCTTT. The encoded protein is CASSLGRDSEAFF.

V and J are TRBV6-1 and TRBJ1-2; perhaps TRBD1 as D (5 bases). Between the trimmed V and J ends, which lost 5 bases and 2 bases, there was a span of 15 bases. The germline CDR1 and CDR2 sequences are MNHNS and SASEGT. The CDR3 has 15 residues. CDR3 nucleotide sequence: TGTGCCAGCAGTCCCTATAGGGGAGAAAACTATGGCTACACCTTC. It specifies CASSPYRGENYGYTF.

This clonotype appeared many times. V is TRBV6-5 and J is TRBJ1-4; D ambiguous. Germline loops: CDR1 MNHEY, CDR2 SVGAGI. This CDR3 has 12 residues. Trimming took off 4 bases at V and 10 bases at J, with 10 bases between the two ends. The CDR3 loop reads CASSFGNGKLFF. The CDR3 region has the DNA TGTGCCAGCAGTTTCGGAAACGGAAAACTGTTTTTT.

V and J are TRBV5-1 and TRBJ1-3; no clear D. Trimming removed 4 bases from V and 4 bases from J, with 15 bases in between. The germline V gene encodes CDR1 SGHRS and CDR2 YFSETQ. This CDR3 is 15 amino acids long. The CDR3 DNA sequence: TGCGCCAGCAGCCTCGGAATTGGGCCAGGAAACACCATATATTTT. It specifies CASSLGIGPGNTIYF.

V and J are TRBV30 and TRBJ1-5; D gene ambiguous. This CDR3 comprises 13 residues. V lost 0 bases, J lost 4 bases, and 7 bases lay in between. Per germline, CDR1 GTSNPN and CDR2 SVGIG (reference sequence). In nucleotides, the CDR3 is TGTGCCTGGAGTGTAGGTTGGAATCAGCCCCAGCATTTT. Translating gives CAWSVGWNQPQHF.

This clonotype was counted between two and nine times. The V and J genes are TRBV20-1 and TRBJ1-4; TRBD1 is a possible D gene (5 bases). CDR1 and CDR2 from the germline V gene are DFQATT and SNEGSKA (reference sequence). The ends were cut back, 4 bases at V and 10 bases at J, with 13 bases in the middle. The CDR3 extends over 12 amino acids. The CDR3 spells CSATRDSGKLFF. The CDR3 bases are TGCAGTGCTACCAGGGATTCCGGAAAACTGTTTTTT.

This clonotype appeared a few times. The chain has TRBV11-2 and TRBJ2-7, with D unclear. The CDR3 is 13 residues long. With 5 bases removed from V and 3 bases from J, the gap between germline ends came to 11 bases. Germline CDR1 is SGHAT and CDR2 is FQNNGV. The CDR3 nucleotides read TGTGCCAGCAGCGGGCACCCTCGCTACGAGCAGTACGTC. Translated: CASSGHPRYEQYV.

The V and J genes are TRBV18 and TRBJ1-5, with 11 bases that match TRBD1. The CDR3 spans 15 residues. Germline assignment: CDR1 KGHSH and CDR2 LQKENI. V lost 5 bases, J lost 5 bases, and 5 bases stayed unmatched. Written as DNA, the CDR3 is TGTGCCAGCTCAATGGACAGGGGGCTATATCAGCCCCAGCATTTT. Residues: CASSMDRGLYQPQHF.

The gene calls are TRBV10-3 and TRBJ2-2; 7 bases fit TRBD2. Germline assignment: CDR1 ENHRY and CDR2 SYGVKD. The CDR3 length is 15 residues. J gave up 0 bases and V 8 bases, and 6 bases lay outside the gene matches. The CDR3, as DNA: TGTGCCATCTCGGGGGGATTTCCGAACACCGGGGAGCTGTTTTTT. It codes for CAISGGFPNTGELFF.

A few counts support this clonotype. This chain connects TRBV6-1 to TRBJ2-3, with 9 bases matching TRBD2. The germline gives CDR1 MNHNS, CDR2 SASEGT. This CDR3 spans 15 amino acids. The V gene end was trimmed by 7 bases and the J gene end by 0 bases; junction bases not matched to a gene: 5. CDR3 sequence reads: CASNPGTSSTDTQYF. CDR3 in DNA: TGTGCCAGCAACCCCGGGACTAGCAGCACAGATACGCAGTATTTT.

This chain links TRBV7-9 with TRBJ1-4; D unclear. This CDR3 region has 14 residues. CDR1 and CDR2 (germline): SEHNR, FQNEAQ (reference sequence). The V end was cut by 0 bases, the J end by 11 bases, with 13 bases between. As DNA, the CDR3 is TGTGCCAGCAGCTTAGCGCGGGAATTTGACAAACTGTTTTTT. Protein: CASSLAREFDKLFF.

This chain uses TRBV5-1 with TRBJ1-1, with a weak D call TRBD1 (6 bases). The length of the CDR3 is 15 residues. CDR1 is SGHRS and CDR2 is YFSETQ in the germline V gene. V shed 5 bases and J shed 1 base, with 15 bases lying between them. CDR3 residues: CASSPAQGGNTEAFF. The CDR3 DNA reads TGCGCCAGCAGTCCTGCTCAAGGGGGGAACACTGAAGCTTTCTTT.

This clonotype was observed many times. This chain joins TRBV6-1 and TRBJ2-3; TRBD1 aligns across 10 bases. V gave up 5 bases and J gave up 4 bases; unmatched junction bases: 9. The V gene's germline CDR1 is MNHNS and CDR2 SASEGT. CDR3 length: 16 amino acids. The DNA for the CDR3 is TGTGCCAGCAGTAAACAGCCGGGACAGGGGTCAGATACGCAGTATTTT. Translating gives CASSKQPGQGSDTQYF.

This chain uses TRBV12-3 or TRBV12-4 with TRBJ1-4; 7 bases map to TRBD1. This CDR3 comprises 15 residues. V shed 3 bases and J 7 bases; nucleotides not matched to a gene: 8. The CDR3 DNA reads TGTGCCAGCAGTTTTTTAGACAGGGACCGTGAAAAACTGTTTTTT. It translates to CASSFLDRDREKLFF.